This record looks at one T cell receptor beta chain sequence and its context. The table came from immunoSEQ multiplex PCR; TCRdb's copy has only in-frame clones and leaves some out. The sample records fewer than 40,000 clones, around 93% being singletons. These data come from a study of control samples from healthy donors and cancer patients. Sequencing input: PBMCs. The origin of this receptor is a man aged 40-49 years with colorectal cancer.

The CDR3 region is CASSVAEGVKPGELFF. The CDR3 coding sequence is TGTGCCAGCAGCGTAGCGGAAGGGGTTAAGCCCGGGGAGCTGTTTTTT. The gene calls are TRBV9 and TRBJ2-2, with D perhaps TRBD1 (5 bases). V dropped 0 bases and J dropped 6 bases, with 15 bases sitting between them. The CDR3 sequence is 16 residues long. The germline V gene has CDR1 SGDLS and CDR2 YYNGEE.